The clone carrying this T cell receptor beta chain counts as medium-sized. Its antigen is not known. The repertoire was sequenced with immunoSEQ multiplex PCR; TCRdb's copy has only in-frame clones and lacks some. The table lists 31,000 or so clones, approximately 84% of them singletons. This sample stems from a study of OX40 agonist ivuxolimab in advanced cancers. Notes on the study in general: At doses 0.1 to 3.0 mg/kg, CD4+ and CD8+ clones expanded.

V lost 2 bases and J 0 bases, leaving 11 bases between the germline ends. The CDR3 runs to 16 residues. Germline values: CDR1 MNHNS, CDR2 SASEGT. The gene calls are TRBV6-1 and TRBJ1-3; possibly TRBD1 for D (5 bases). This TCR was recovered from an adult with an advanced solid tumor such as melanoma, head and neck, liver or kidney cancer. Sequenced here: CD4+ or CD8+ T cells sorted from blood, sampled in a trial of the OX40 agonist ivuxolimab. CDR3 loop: CASSESAGHSGNTIYF. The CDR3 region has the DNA TGTGCCAGCAGTGAATCCGCAGGGCACTCTGGAAACACCATATATTTT.